This is a list of T cell receptor beta chains from one sample in a study of OX40 agonist ivuxolimab in advanced cancers. Method: immunoSEQ multiplex PCR; TCRdb's copy keeps in-frame clones and lacks some. In the table there are under 150,000 clones, around nine tenths of which are singletons. The specimen was CD4+ or CD8+ T cells sorted from blood, collected in a trial of the OX40 agonist ivuxolimab. These TCRs come from an adult with an advanced solid tumor such as melanoma, head and neck, liver or kidney cancer. Both conserved end residues are part of each CDR3. Fields, in order: V gene, CDR3 protein.

V gene: TRBV5-1
CDR3 protein: CASSIVGQGAPGELFF

V gene: TRBV19
CDR3 protein: CASSIGRGEYEQYF

V gene: TRBV9
CDR3 protein: CASSVLGGLRSNEQFF

V gene: TRBV7-4
CDR3 protein: CAIMDEQYF

V gene: TRBV14
CDR3 protein: CASSQDGIEQFF

V gene: TRBV5-8
CDR3 protein: CASSLWGGSLGEQYF

V gene: TRBV7-2
CDR3 protein: CASSVLAAVEETQYF

V gene: TRBV28
CDR3 protein: CASSLTGSQGNTIYF

V gene: TRBV9
CDR3 protein: CASSVAISMNTEAFF

V gene: TRBV5-1
CDR3 protein: CASRSRSYEQYF

V gene: TRBV27
CDR3 protein: CASSSRGGNQPQHF

V gene: TRBV5-1
CDR3 protein: CASSLSGASNQPQHF

V gene: TRBV6-6
CDR3 protein: CASKNRDFQETQYF

V gene: TRBV7-3
CDR3 protein: CASSPGVNTDTQYF

V gene: TRBV27
CDR3 protein: CASSLKGGTEAFF

V gene: TRBV27
CDR3 protein: CASSRDPTYNEQFF

V gene: TRBV7-8
CDR3 protein: CASSSPGGGTGANVLTF

V gene: TRBV28
CDR3 protein: CASSAPGATTDTQYF

V gene: TRBV4-1
CDR3 protein: CASSQDPGAWEDYTF

V gene: TRBV19
CDR3 protein: CASGQREYQETQYF

V gene: TRBV11-2
CDR3 protein: CASSLGGTGSQETQYF

V gene: TRBV18
CDR3 protein: CASSPRAALYGYTF

V gene: TRBV6-1
CDR3 protein: CATTHGGSNSYEQYF

V gene: TRBV27
CDR3 protein: CASSWGVGGYEQYF

V gene: TRBV7-9
CDR3 protein: CASSLGDRERSNEKLFF

V gene: TRBV28
CDR3 protein: CASRLDVSNYGYTF

V gene: TRBV18
CDR3 protein: CASSELDGYEQYF

V gene: TRBV10-3
CDR3 protein: CAISATGSGTEAFF

V gene: TRBV16
CDR3 protein: CASSQSMDRGDGYTF

V gene: TRBV4-2
CDR3 protein: CASSQVAKGNAEAFF

V gene: TRBV7-9
CDR3 protein: CASSLATLSYEQYF

V gene: TRBV6-6
CDR3 protein: CASSWDRGSEQYF

V gene: TRBV20-1
CDR3 protein: CSVGQTYEQYF

V gene: TRBV28
CDR3 protein: CASSSRRGRGENQPQHF

V gene: TRBV10-3
CDR3 protein: CAISAAGGGGTEAFF

V gene: TRBV28
CDR3 protein: CASSAGERGRGQPQHF

V gene: TRBV5-1
CDR3 protein: CASSLGASGISDTQYF

V gene: TRBV9
CDR3 protein: CATRGGQETQYF

V gene: TRBV10-3
CDR3 protein: CAIRGRDSQSNEQFF

V gene: TRBV28
CDR3 protein: CASRLGDRTGAGELFF

V gene: TRBV7-2
CDR3 protein: CASSLAVAGGTDTQYF

V gene: TRBV5-1
CDR3 protein: CASSPTPQDSSYEQYF

V gene: TRBV6-6
CDR3 protein: CASSTINEQFF

V gene: TRBV19
CDR3 protein: CASSPFVRGDYEQYF

V gene: TRBV10-1
CDR3 protein: CASSGDGSNQPQHF

V gene: TRBV21-1
CDR3 protein: CASSIFGREDYNEQFF

V gene: TRBV6-5
CDR3 protein: CASSAAGTSAYEQYF

V gene: TRBV27
CDR3 protein: CASSLRREGPGGELFF

V gene: TRBV5-8
CDR3 protein: CASSILPILAGGPGYNEQFF

V gene: TRBV27
CDR3 protein: CASSFRGSYNEQFF

V gene: TRBV7-2
CDR3 protein: CASSFAQGAYNEQFF

V gene: TRBV30
CDR3 protein: CAWSGDSGNTIYF

V gene: TRBV7-2
CDR3 protein: CASSGLTQSYEQYF

V gene: TRBV29-1
CDR3 protein: CSASTRQGRVSDGYTF

V gene: TRBV7-2
CDR3 protein: CASRQGGSGEKLFF

V gene: TRBV28
CDR3 protein: CASKASGTPRDRELFF

V gene: TRBV29-1
CDR3 protein: CSVVVNTEAFF

V gene: TRBV5-1
CDR3 protein: CASSPSHLNTGELFF

V gene: TRBV28
CDR3 protein: CASSSQASGELFF

V gene: TRBV6-5
CDR3 protein: CASSYGTSGVYEQYF